This TCR beta chain was found in a study of T cell responses to AZD1222 COVID-19 vaccine. A remark on this clone: The target antigen is unknown.

Study-wide results and limits: Among AZD1222 vaccinees, only 5 or 6 were seropositive at baseline. Researchers took repertoire samples only after the peak T cell response had come.

Data came from immunoSEQ multiplex PCR; TCRdb stores just in-frame clones and leaves some out. The sample carries some 180,000 clones, around 92% recorded once. The sequencing here drew on peripheral blood, taken on day 0 of AZD1222 vaccination. The clonotype comes from an adult in good health.

The CDR3 is CASGDRREKLFF. DNA of the CDR3: TGTGCCAGCGGGGATAGGCGAGAAAAACTGTTTTTT. This chain joins TRBV6-1 and TRBJ1-4, with unresolved D. V lost 8 bases and J 8 bases, leaving 12 bases between the germline ends. Germline V CDR1 and CDR2: MNHNS, SASEGT. The CDR3 is 12 residues long.